This T cell receptor (beta chain) appears in the sequencing data of a study of blood T cell repertoires in COVID-19. The overall study: Some COVID-19 samples were acute and others convalescent; all came from the United States, Italy and Spain. PBMCs, B-cell-depleted T cells, or T cells provided the cDNA or gDNA that made up the material.

This CDR3 region has 16 residues. Looked up from germline, CDR1 is LNHDA and CDR2 is SQIVND (reference sequence). V shed 6 bases, J shed 2 bases, and the junction held 8 bases outside the gene matches. In the source study's methods: Amplification with reference gene primers provided the estimates of nucleated cell counts. Measured with immunoSEQ multiplex PCR; TCRdb has only the in-frame clones, and not every one. Clonal size and the V and J genes are those of that table, whereas D and trimming came from the DNA. The table shows approximately 150,000 clones, with roughly 81% occurring only once. The sequenced sample was peripheral blood. The chain carries TRBV19 and TRBJ2-2; 8 bases map to TRBD1. This clonotype originated in a human donor with acute or convalescent COVID-19. The donor label of this sample is uncertain. The CDR3 loop reads CASSPADRANTGELFF. CDR3 nucleotide sequence: TGTGCCAGTAGCCCTGCGGACAGGGCCAACACCGGGGAGCTGTTTTTT.